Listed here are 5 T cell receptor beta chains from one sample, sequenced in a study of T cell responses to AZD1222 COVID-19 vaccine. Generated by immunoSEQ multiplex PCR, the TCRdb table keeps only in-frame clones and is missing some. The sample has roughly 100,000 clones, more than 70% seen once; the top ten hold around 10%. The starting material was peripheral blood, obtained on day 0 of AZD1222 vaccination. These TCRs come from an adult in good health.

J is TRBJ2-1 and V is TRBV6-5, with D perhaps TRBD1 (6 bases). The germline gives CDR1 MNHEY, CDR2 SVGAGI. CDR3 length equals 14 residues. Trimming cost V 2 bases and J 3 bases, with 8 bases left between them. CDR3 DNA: TGTGCCAGCAGTTACGGGGGCGACTACAATGAGCAGTTCTTC. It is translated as CASSYGGDYNEQFF.

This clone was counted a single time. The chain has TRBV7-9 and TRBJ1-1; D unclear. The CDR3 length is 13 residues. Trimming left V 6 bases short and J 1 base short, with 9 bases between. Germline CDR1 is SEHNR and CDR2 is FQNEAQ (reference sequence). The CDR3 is CASRTDGNTEAFF. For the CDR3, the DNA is TGTGCCAGCAGAACGGACGGGAACACTGAAGCTTTCTTT.

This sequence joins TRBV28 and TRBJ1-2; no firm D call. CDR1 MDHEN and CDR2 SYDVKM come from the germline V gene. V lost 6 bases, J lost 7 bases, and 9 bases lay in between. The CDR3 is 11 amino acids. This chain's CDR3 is CASSSGIGYTF. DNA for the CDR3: TGTGCCAGCAGCTCCGGGATTGGCTACACCTTC.

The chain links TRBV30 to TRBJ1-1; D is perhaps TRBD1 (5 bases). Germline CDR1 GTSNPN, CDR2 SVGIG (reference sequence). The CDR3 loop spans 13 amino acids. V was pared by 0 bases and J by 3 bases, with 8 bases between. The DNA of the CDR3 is TGTGCCTGGAGTGTACAGGAGGACACTGAAGCTTTCTTT. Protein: CAWSVQEDTEAFF.

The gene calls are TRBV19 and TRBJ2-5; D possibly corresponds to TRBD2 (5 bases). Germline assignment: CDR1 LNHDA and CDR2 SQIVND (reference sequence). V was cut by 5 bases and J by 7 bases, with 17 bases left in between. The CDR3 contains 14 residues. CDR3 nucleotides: TGTGCCAGTAGTGAGCGGCGGAACCGAGGGACCCAGTACTTC. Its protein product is CASSERRNRGTQYF.